A selection of T cell receptor beta chains follows, all from one sample in a study of CD8+ T cells in alopecia areata. Here immunoSEQ multiplex PCR was the method, and the copy in TCRdb shows in-frame clones only, minus some. The table includes some 110,000 clones, roughly 50% detected once. Specimen: CD8+ T cells sorted from blood, collected at week 24, from a patient treated with tofacitinib. The receptor set was obtained from a human donor with alopecia areata. The CDR3 runs from the conserved cysteine through the conserved F or W. A D gene is named only where the DNA matches it firmly. Expanded clones are given a class, and other clones once, few, many or no size at all.

CASSPATGGAYEQYF TGTGCCAGCAGTCCCGCTACAGGGGGCGCGTACGAGCAGTACTTC TRBD1 TRBJ2-7 TRBV27 -
CASSVASMNTEAFF TGTGCCAGCAGCGTAGCCAGCATGAACACTGAAGCTTTCTTT - TRBJ1-1 TRBV9 -
CSATPGRNEKLFF TGCAGCGCTACTCCCGGACGGAATGAAAAACTGTTTTTT - TRBJ1-4 TRBV29-1 once
CASSSDSGEQYF TGTGCCAGCAGTTCTGACTCCGGCGAGCAGTACTTC - TRBJ2-7 TRBV27 -
CASRERETDRNTEAFF TGTGCTAGCAGGGAGAGGGAGACAGATCGAAACACTGAAGCTTTCTTT - TRBJ1-1 TRBV7-7 -
CASSQSWQGAYNSPLHF TGCGCCAGCAGTCAATCGTGGCAGGGAGCCTATAATTCACCCCTCCACTTT - TRBJ1-6 TRBV23-1 -
CASTPGTGGFEQYF TGTGCCAGCACCCCCGGGACAGGGGGCTTCGAGCAGTACTTC TRBD1 TRBJ2-7 TRBV27 -
CASSLSGTSGYQETQYF TGTGCCAGCAGCTTAAGCGGGACTAGCGGGTACCAAGAGACCCAGTACTTC TRBD2 TRBJ2-5 TRBV7-4 few
CASSPGQGFETQYF TGTGCCAGCAGCCCCGGACAGGGGTTCGAGACCCAGTACTTC TRBD1 TRBJ2-5 TRBV7-9 -
CSVFLGLAGEQYF TGCAGCGTTTTTTTGGGCTTAGCGGGGGAGCAGTACTTC TRBD2 TRBJ2-5 TRBV29-1 once
CASSQDRGKGAYEQYF TGCGCCAGCAGCCAAGATAGGGGTAAGGGAGCCTACGAGCAGTACTTC - TRBJ2-7 TRBV4-1 -
CASSPYRPGQGRQPQHF TGTGCCAGCAGCCCCTACAGACCGGGACAGGGGCGACAGCCCCAGCATTTT TRBD1 TRBJ1-5 TRBV7-8 once
CASSLGQEPYNEQFF TGCGCCAGCAGCTTGGGACAGGAGCCCTACAATGAGCAGTTCTTC - TRBJ2-1 TRBV5-1 -
CASSYDSTDTQYF TGTGCCAGCAGTTACGACAGCACAGATACGCAGTATTTT - TRBJ2-3 TRBV6-4 few
CASSVLKSSPYNEQFF TGTGCCAGCAGCGTGCTAAAGAGTAGCCCCTACAATGAGCAGTTCTTC - TRBJ2-1 TRBV9 once
CASTLFTTVKDTQYF TGTGCCAGCACCCTTTTTACGACAGTGAAAGATACGCAGTATTTT - TRBJ2-3 TRBV7-8 -
CASSPGPGPRADTQYF TGTGCCAGCAGCCCCGGACCGGGACCGAGGGCAGATACGCAGTATTTT - TRBJ2-3 TRBV7-9 once
CASSQGRGMRGYEQYF TGTGCCAGCAGCCAGGGCCGGGGTATGAGGGGCTACGAGCAGTACTTC - TRBJ2-7 TRBV4-2 -
CSVWNTEAFF TGCAGCGTTTGGAACACTGAAGCTTTCTTT - TRBJ1-1 TRBV29-1 -
CATHAREASGASYEQYF TGTGCCACACACGCCAGGGAGGCTAGCGGGGCCTCCTACGAGCAGTACTTC TRBD2 TRBJ2-7 TRBV30 once
CAWSVGGVDSQPQHF TGTGCCTGGAGTGTAGGAGGGGTTGATTCTCAGCCCCAGCATTTT - TRBJ1-5 TRBV30 -
CASHSPNAGNTIYF TGTGCCAGCCATTCCCCGAACGCTGGAAACACCATATATTTT - TRBJ1-3 TRBV6-5 few
CATSRTYGDSNQPQHF TGTGCCACCAGCAGAACGTACGGGGATAGCAATCAGCCCCAGCATTTT - TRBJ1-5 TRBV15 -
CASSPPWSTEAFF TGTGCCAGCAGTCCGCCGTGGAGCACTGAAGCTTTCTTT - TRBJ1-1 TRBV6-5 -
CASSMTGVLDTQYF TGTGCCAGTAGTATGACAGGGGTTTTGGATACGCAGTATTTT TRBD1 TRBJ2-3 TRBV19 -
CASSQASGELFF TGCGCCAGCAGCCAAGCCTCCGGGGAGCTGTTTTTT - TRBJ2-2 TRBV4-1 -
CASSLALFGTSGGAIDTQYF TGTGCCAGCAGCTTAGCCCTTTTCGGGACTAGCGGGGGGGCGATAGATACGCAGTATTTT TRBD2 TRBJ2-3 TRBV7-8 -
CSAQTRESSYNEQFF TGCAGCGCCCAGACGCGCGAGAGCTCCTACAATGAGCAGTTCTTC - TRBJ2-1 TRBV29-1 -
CASSWDSEEAQYF TGTGCCAGTAGTTGGGATAGTGAAGAGGCCCAGTACTTC - TRBJ2-5 TRBV19 -
CSVALGQGTTGANVLTF TGCAGCGTTGCTTTGGGACAGGGAACTACTGGGGCCAACGTCCTGACTTTC TRBD1 TRBJ2-6 TRBV29-1 -
CASSFLASREQYF TGCGCCAGCAGCTTCCTAGCGTCGAGGGAGCAGTACTTC - TRBJ2-7 TRBV5-1 few
CASKGQGAKDTQYF TGTGCCAGCAAAGGACAGGGGGCGAAAGATACGCAGTATTTT TRBD1 TRBJ2-3 TRBV6-5 -
CASSYLDSNYGYTF TGTGCCAGCAGTTACTTGGACAGCAACTATGGCTACACCTTC - TRBJ1-2 TRBV6-5 -
CSAPRESEAFF TGCAGTGCTCCAAGGGAGAGTGAAGCTTTCTTT - TRBJ1-1 TRBV20-1 -
CASSFRGRGETQYF TGTGCCAGCAGTTTCAGAGGGCGCGGAGAGACCCAGTACTTC - TRBJ2-5 TRBV6-1 -
CASSPPGGADYEQYF TGTGCCAGCTCACCACCGGGGGGGGCGGACTACGAGCAGTACTTC - TRBJ2-7 TRBV18 -
CASSLPGTRGGETQYF TGCGCCAGCAGCCTGCCCGGGACTAGAGGTGGGGAGACCCAGTACTTC TRBD2 TRBJ2-5 TRBV5-1 -
CASSYNGELFF TGTGCCAGCAGTTATAACGGGGAGCTGTTTTTT - TRBJ2-2 TRBV6-6 -
CASSPRGGHNQPQHF TGCGCCAGCAGCCCAAGGGGCGGTCACAATCAGCCCCAGCATTTT - TRBJ1-5 TRBV5-1 -
CASSQDLQGLQHF TGCGCCAGCAGCCAAGATCTCCAGGGTCTGCAGCATTTT - TRBJ1-5 TRBV4-1 -
CSARGTPEAYEQYF TGCAGCGCCCGGGGGACCCCGGAGGCGTACGAGCAGTACTTC - TRBJ2-7 TRBV29-1 -
CASKGYFTEAFF TGTGCCAGCAAGGGGTATTTTACTGAAGCTTTCTTT - TRBJ1-1 TRBV6-5 -
CASSQGFRLTYEQYF TGCGCCAGCAGCCAAGGTTTTAGACTAACCTACGAGCAGTACTTC - TRBJ2-7 TRBV4-1 -
CASSLEEQGDQPQHF TGTGCCAGCAGCTTAGAAGAGCAGGGTGATCAGCCCCAGCATTTT - TRBJ1-5 TRBV7-2 few
CASSLEGGSYEQYF TGCGCCAGCAGCTTGGAGGGCGGGTCCTACGAGCAGTACTTC - TRBJ2-7 TRBV5-1 -
CASSGGVNEQFF TGTGCCAGCAGCGGGGGGGTCAATGAGCAGTTCTTC TRBD2 TRBJ2-1 TRBV13 -
CASPPPTQGHYSNQPQHF TGTGCCAGCCCCCCACCCACACAAGGACATTATAGCAATCAGCCCCAGCATTTT - TRBJ1-5 TRBV5-7 once
CASSQDSPYEQYF TGTGCCAGCAGCCAGGACAGCCCCTACGAGCAGTACTTC - TRBJ2-7 TRBV6-6 -
CASSSTGELFF TGTGCCAGCAGTTCCACAGGGGAACTGTTTTTT TRBD1 TRBJ1-4 TRBV6-5 -
CSTKGGERTPLNEQFF TGCAGCACTAAGGGGGGCGAAAGGACCCCCCTCAATGAGCAGTTCTTC - TRBJ2-1 TRBV29-1 -
CASRQTGAGTEAFF TGTGCCAGCCGACAGACAGGGGCCGGAACTGAAGCTTTCTTT TRBD1 TRBJ1-1 TRBV5-6 few
CASSQDLGQGFFQPQHF TGCGCCAGCAGCCAAGATCTGGGACAGGGCTTTTTTCAGCCCCAGCATTTT TRBD1 TRBJ1-5 TRBV4-3 -
CASSLGYPGADTQYF TGCGCCAGCAGCTTGGGATATCCCGGGGCAGATACGCAGTATTTT - TRBJ2-3 TRBV5-1 -
CASCFNGGRGYTF TGTGCCAGCTGCTTTAACGGGGGGCGCGGCTACACCTTC - TRBJ1-2 TRBV27 -
CASSIKSGGDTEAFF TGTGCCAGTAGTATCAAATCAGGGGGAGACACTGAAGCTTTCTTT TRBD1 TRBJ1-1 TRBV19 once
CASSRTPGQLPPEAFF TGTGCCAGCAGCCGTACTCCGGGACAGCTCCCGCCTGAAGCTTTCTTT TRBD1 TRBJ1-1 TRBV14 -
CASSEGLGETQYF TGTGCCAGCAGTGAAGGGCTTGGAGAGACCCAGTACTTC - TRBJ2-5 TRBV25-1 -
CASSPPRDRVYEQYF TGTGCCAGCAGCCCTCCTCGGGACAGGGTCTACGAGCAGTACTTC TRBD1 TRBJ2-7 TRBV7-9 -